These 11 T cell receptor beta chains share one sample of origin, sequenced in a study of vaccination and CD4 T cells after COVID-19. Regarding treatment: roughly 10-day PBMC culture with coronavirus spike peptide pools or control peptides (ViraFEST assay). Cultured CD4+ T cell DNA was sequenced using the Oncomine TCR Beta short-read assay. In TCRdb, the PCR reads were re-called with MiXCR into one record per CDR3 protein. This sample has about 16,000 distinct CDR3 sequences, with roughly 60% found just once. These TCRs' antigens remain unknown. The sample consisted of CD4+ T cells from blood, cultured in vitro. The receptor set was obtained from a human donor who had recovered from COVID-19.

In its sample, this clonotype was seen a few times. The chain combines TRBV7-2 with TRBJ2-3; D gene ambiguous. The CDR3 is 14 residues long. Trimming took 1 base from V and 2 from J, leaving 7 bases between them. CDR1 SGHTA and CDR2 FQGNSA come from the germline V gene. CDR3 sequence: CASSLGQTTDTQYF. CDR3 in DNA: TGTGCCAGCAGCTTAGGTCAGACCACAGATACGCAGTATTTT.

The V and J genes are TRBV6-5 and TRBJ2-2, with D perhaps matching TRBD1 or TRBD2 (5 bases each). V lost 2 bases to trimming and J lost 3 bases, with 16 bases between them. The length of the CDR3 is 17 residues. The V gene's germline CDR1 is MNHEY and CDR2 SVGAGI. The CDR3 protein is CASSYRTGTLDTGELFF. CDR3 DNA: TGTGCCAGCAGTTACAGGACCGGGACGTTAGACACCGGGGAGCTGTTTTTT.

The chain carries TRBV20-1 and TRBJ2-7; 8 nucleotides agree with TRBD1. The CDR3 covers 14 residues. V dropped 0 bases and J dropped 4; count of bases not matched to a gene: 5. Germline lookup yields CDR1 DFQATT and CDR2 SNEGSKA (reference sequence). The DNA of the CDR3 is TGCAGTGCTAGAGAGTTAACAGGGGGATACGAGCAGTACTTC. The encoded protein is CSARELTGGYEQYF.

The J gene is TRBJ2-5, the V gene TRBV7-8, with no clear D. Germline V CDR1 and CDR2: SGHVS, FQNEAQ. V lost 3 bases and J lost 5, with 10 bases in between. CDR3 length: 13 amino acids. CDR3 sequence: CASSFSGSETQYF. CDR3 bases: TGTGCCAGCAGCTTCTCCGGAAGTGAGACCCAGTACTTC. The whole variable domain, remainder taken from reference TRBV7-8 and TRBJ2-5, is GAGVSQSPRYKVAKRGQDVALRCDPISGHVSLFWYQQALGQGPEFLTYFQNEAQLDKSGLPSDRFFAERPEGSVSTLKIQRTQQEDSAVYLCASSFSGSETQYFGPGTRLLVL.

The CDR3 loop is CASSYSGTGIDGYTF. CDR3 DNA sequence: TGTGCCAGCAGTTACTCCGGGACAGGGATCGATGGCTACACCTTC. The chain combines TRBV6-5 with TRBJ1-2; 9 nucleotides match TRBD1. Trimming removed 0 bases from V and 6 bases from J; junction bases left unmatched: 5. The CDR3 totals 15 residues. The germline V gene has CDR1 MNHEY and CDR2 SVGAGI.

The CDR3 DNA is TGCAGTGCCCCATCTCTAGGGAACACTGAAGCTTTCTTT. Protein sequence: CSAPSLGNTEAFF. This chain uses TRBV20-1 with TRBJ1-1; D uncertain. In germline, CDR1 is DFQATT, CDR2 SNEGSKA (reference sequence). This CDR3 is built from 13 residues. Trimming stripped 6 bases from V and 1 base from J, with 12 bases between.

V and J are TRBV19 and TRBJ1-5; D is perhaps TRBD1 (5 bases). In germline, CDR1 is LNHDA, CDR2 SQIVND (reference sequence). The CDR3 sequence is 15 residues long. The V end was cut by 7 bases, the J end by 1 base, with 14 bases between. The CDR3 nucleotides read TGTGCCAGTACCCTCACGGGGCCCAGCAATCAGCCCCAGCATTTT. This gives the protein CASTLTGPSNQPQHF.

The genes are TRBV6-2 or TRBV6-3 and TRBJ1-6; the D is unclear. Germline V gives CDR1 MNHEY, CDR2 SVGEGT. The CDR3 has 12 amino acids. Trimming removed 10 bases from V and 9 bases from J, with 13 bases in between. The CDR3 reads CATKGSASPLHF. The CDR3 nucleotides read TGTGCCACCAAAGGGAGTGCTTCACCCCTCCACTTT.

The CDR3 DNA reads as TGTGCCAGCAGCCAGACAGGGACCTACGAGCAGTACTTC. It is translated as CASSQTGTYEQYF. This chain uses TRBV6-1 with TRBJ2-7; TRBD1 matches at 7 bases. Looked up from germline, CDR1 is MNHNS and CDR2 is SASEGT. Trimming removed 6 bases from V and 2 bases from J; junction bases left unmatched: 4. The CDR3 covers 13 residues.

The rearrangement links TRBV27 to TRBJ2-5; a possible D gene is TRBD1 (6 bases). The CDR3 is made up of 12 amino acids. CDR1 and CDR2 from the germline V gene are MNHEY and SMNVEV (reference sequence). The V end lost 8 bases, the J end lost 2 bases, and 9 bases lay between the germline ends. The CDR3 sequence: CASQGHQETQYF. Here the CDR3 DNA reads TGTGCCAGCCAGGGGCATCAAGAGACCCAGTACTTC.

This rearrangement joins TRBV7-6 to TRBJ2-5; 8 bases are shared with TRBD2. There are 14 residues in the CDR3. V lost 5 bases, J lost 5 bases, and 7 bases stayed unmatched. Germline assignment: CDR1 SGHVS and CDR2 FNYEAQ. CDR3 coding DNA: TGTGCCAGCAGCCGAAGCGGGGGTGTGGAGACCCAGTACTTC. This translates into CASSRSGGVETQYF.